This record looks at one TCR beta chain sequence and its context. Per germline, CDR1 DFQATT and CDR2 SNEGSKA (reference sequence). V lost 3 bases to trimming and J lost 3 bases, with 11 bases between them. This CDR3 has 13 residues. This specimen belongs to a study of identical twins. Template switching added a universal primer site; cDNA carried unique molecular identifiers. TCRdb analysed the 5' RACE reads with MiXCR anew, one entry per CDR3 protein. This table holds some 500,000 distinct CDR3 sequences, about 20% found once. The data were also submitted as part of a second study, on T cells expressing NK-cell markers. This second study notes: Seven of the eight sequenced donors were classified as HCMV-seropositive, and one was classified as seronegative.

The TCR was taken from a woman aged 18-29 years in good health. The material sequenced was CD4+ T cells sorted from blood. The V gene is TRBV20-1, the J gene TRBJ2-5, with unresolved D. The CDR3 loop is CSARALVKETQYF. The CDR3 nucleotides read TGCAGTGCTAGGGCCCTGGTGAAAGAGACCCAGTACTTC.